The clone carrying this TCR beta chain has more than one count but fewer than ten. Authors' processing steps: It was from reference gene primer amplification that nucleated cell counts were estimated. Clones were read by immunoSEQ multiplex PCR, and TCRdb kept only the in-frame ones, dropping some. That table supplies the V and J calls and clone size; D and trimming were determined from the DNA. The sample lists over 350,000 clones, just over 85% occurring once. With V trimmed by 6 bases and J by 5 bases, 4 bases remained unmatched. The CDR3 contains 14 residues. Germline CDR1 reads SQVTM; CDR2 reads ANQGSEA. The record originates from a study of blood T cell repertoires in COVID-19. The overall study: There were acute and convalescent COVID-19 samples, and they came from the United States, Italy and Spain. Sources were T cells, B-cell-depleted T cells, or PBMCs; the material itself was cDNA or gDNA.

The specimen sequenced was peripheral blood. The TCR comes from a woman aged 30 to 39 with active or convalescent COVID-19. The chain is built from TRBV29-1 and TRBJ2-3; 14 bases are a match to TRBD2. This CDR3 is CSVGTSGGGDTQYF. CDR3 sequence (DNA): TGCAGCGTAGGGACTAGCGGGGGTGGAGATACGCAGTATTTT.